This is a list of T cell receptor beta chains from one sample in a study of cytomegalovirus exposure and HLA in healthy donors. Sequencing was performed with immunoSEQ multiplex PCR; in TCRdb, only in-frame clones are kept and a portion is missing. The sample lists about 180,000 clones, around 80% seen once, with around 6% in the top ten. Sequencing input: PBMCs. These receptors all stem from a man aged 40-50 years in good health and CMV-seronegative. CDR3s include the opening cysteine and the closing phenylalanine or tryptophan. D genes are given only for firm matches. Not every row has a clone size; where given, it reads once, few, many or a size class.

j_call v_call d_call clone_size cdr3_aa cdr3_nt
TRBJ2-1 TRBV19 TRBD1 - CASSIVSGGSYNEQFF TGTGCCAGTAGTATCGTGTCAGGGGGATCCTACAATGAGCAGTTCTTC
TRBJ1-1 TRBV5-8 TRBD1 - CASSFGDSRTEAFF TGTGCCAGCAGCTTCGGGGACAGTAGGACTGAAGCTTTCTTT
TRBJ1-5 TRBV19 - - CASSEGGNQPQHF TGTGCCAGTAGTGAGGGGGGGAATCAGCCCCAGCATTTT
TRBJ2-1 TRBV29-1 - - CSVGTEPYNEQFF TGCAGCGTTGGAACAGAACCCTACAATGAGCAGTTCTTC
TRBJ2-7 TRBV5-1 TRBD2 - CASSFTAGVGYEQYF TGCGCCAGCAGCTTCACAGCGGGAGTGGGTTACGAGCAGTACTTC
TRBJ2-5 TRBV19 TRBD2 - CASSLRPGLAGVETQYF TGTGCCAGTAGTCTCCGTCCGGGACTAGCGGGAGTTGAGACCCAGTACTTC
TRBJ2-7 TRBV7-6 - - CASGGRPYEQYF TGTGCCAGTGGGGGCAGACCCTACGAGCAGTACTTC
TRBJ1-1 TRBV9 - - CASSPISGNTEAFF TGTGCCAGCAGCCCCATAAGCGGGAACACTGAAGCTTTCTTT
TRBJ1-1 TRBV27 TRBD1 - CASSLYPTGATEAFF TGTGCCAGCAGTTTATACCCGACAGGGGCCACTGAAGCTTTCTTT
TRBJ1-2 TRBV7-2 - once CASSLGADKSYGYTF TGTGCCAGCAGCTTAGGGGCGGACAAGTCCTATGGCTACACCTTC
TRBJ2-5 TRBV29-1 - - CSVVKQGGLKETQYF TGCAGCGTTGTCAAGCAGGGTGGTCTTAAAGAGACCCAGTACTTC
TRBJ1-2 TRBV29-1 TRBD1 - CSVDRGRYGYTF TGCAGCGTCGACAGGGGTCGGTATGGCTACACCTTC
TRBJ1-1 TRBV7-9 - - CASSYPRGAEAFF TGTGCCAGCAGCTACCCCCGGGGGGCGGAAGCTTTCTTT